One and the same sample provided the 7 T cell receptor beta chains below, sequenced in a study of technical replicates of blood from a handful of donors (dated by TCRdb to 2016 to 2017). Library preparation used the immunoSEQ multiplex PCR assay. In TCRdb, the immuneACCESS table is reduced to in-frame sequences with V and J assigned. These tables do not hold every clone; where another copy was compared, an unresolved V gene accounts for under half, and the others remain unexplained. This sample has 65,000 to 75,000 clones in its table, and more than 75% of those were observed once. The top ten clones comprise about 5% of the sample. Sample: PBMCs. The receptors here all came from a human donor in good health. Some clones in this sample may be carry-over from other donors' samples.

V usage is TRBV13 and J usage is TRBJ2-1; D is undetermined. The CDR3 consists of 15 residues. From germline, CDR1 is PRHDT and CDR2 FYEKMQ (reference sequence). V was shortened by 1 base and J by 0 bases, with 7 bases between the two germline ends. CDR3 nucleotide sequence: TGTGCCAGCAGCTTAGAACTGAGCTCCTACAATGAGCAGTTCTTC. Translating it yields CASSLELSSYNEQFF.

This chain's CDR3 is CASSSVKSTEAFF. The CDR3, as DNA: TGTGCCAGCAGCTCGGTTAAGTCCACTGAAGCTTTCTTT. The rearrangement joins TRBV7-2 to TRBJ1-1; D ambiguous. The CDR3 sequence is 13 residues long. Per germline, CDR1 SGHTA and CDR2 FQGNSA. The V and J ends lost 4 bases and 4 bases respectively, with 10 bases between them.

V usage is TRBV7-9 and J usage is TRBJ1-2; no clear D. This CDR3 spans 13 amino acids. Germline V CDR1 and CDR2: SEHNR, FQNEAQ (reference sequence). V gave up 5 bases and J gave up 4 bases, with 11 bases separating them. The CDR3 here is CASSPAGSYGYTF. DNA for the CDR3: TGTGCCAGCAGCCCAGCGGGATCCTATGGCTACACCTTC.

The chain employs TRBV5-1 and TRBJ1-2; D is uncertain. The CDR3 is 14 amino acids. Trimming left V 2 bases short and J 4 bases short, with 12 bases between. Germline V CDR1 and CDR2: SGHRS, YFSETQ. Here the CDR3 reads CASSFGGPGYGYTF. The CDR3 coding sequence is TGCGCCAGCAGCTTCGGAGGCCCGGGCTATGGCTACACCTTC. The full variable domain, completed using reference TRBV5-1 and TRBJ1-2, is KAGVTQTPRYLIKTRGQQVTLSCSPISGHRSVSWYQQTPGQGLQFLFEYFSETQRNKGNFPGRFSGRQFSNSRSEMNVSTLELGDSALYLCASSFGGPGYGYTFGSGTRLTVV.

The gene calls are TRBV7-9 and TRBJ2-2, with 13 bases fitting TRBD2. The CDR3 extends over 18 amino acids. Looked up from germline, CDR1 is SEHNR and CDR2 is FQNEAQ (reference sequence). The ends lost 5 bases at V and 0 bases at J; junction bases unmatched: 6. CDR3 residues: CASSLGLAGFANTGELFF. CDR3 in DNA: TGTGCCAGCAGCCTGGGACTAGCGGGGTTCGCGAACACCGGGGAGCTGTTTTTT.

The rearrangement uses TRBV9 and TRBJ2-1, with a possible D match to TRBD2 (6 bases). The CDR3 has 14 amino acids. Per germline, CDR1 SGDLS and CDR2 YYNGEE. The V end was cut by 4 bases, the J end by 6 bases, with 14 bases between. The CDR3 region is CASSLRTEGNEQFF. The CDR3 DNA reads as TGTGCCAGCAGCCTACGGACGGAGGGCAATGAGCAGTTCTTC.

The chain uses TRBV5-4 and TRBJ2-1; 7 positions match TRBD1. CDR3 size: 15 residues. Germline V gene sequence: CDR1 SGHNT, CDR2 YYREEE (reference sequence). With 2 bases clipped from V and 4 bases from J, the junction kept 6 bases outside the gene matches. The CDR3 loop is CASSFTGVSYNEQFF. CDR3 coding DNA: TGTGCCAGCAGCTTTACAGGGGTTTCATACAATGAGCAGTTCTTC.